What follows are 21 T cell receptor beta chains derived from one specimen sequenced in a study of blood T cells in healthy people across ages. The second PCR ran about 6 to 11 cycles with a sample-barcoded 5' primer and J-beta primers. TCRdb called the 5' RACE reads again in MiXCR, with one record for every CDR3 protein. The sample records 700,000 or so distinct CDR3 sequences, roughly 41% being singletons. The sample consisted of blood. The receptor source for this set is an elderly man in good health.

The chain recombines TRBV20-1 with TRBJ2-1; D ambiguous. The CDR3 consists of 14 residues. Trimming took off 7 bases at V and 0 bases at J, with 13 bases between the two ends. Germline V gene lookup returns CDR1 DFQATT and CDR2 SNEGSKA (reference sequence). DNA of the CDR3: TGCAGTGGCTCGACTGACACCTCCTACAATGAGCAGTTCTTC. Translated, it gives CSGSTDTSYNEQFF.

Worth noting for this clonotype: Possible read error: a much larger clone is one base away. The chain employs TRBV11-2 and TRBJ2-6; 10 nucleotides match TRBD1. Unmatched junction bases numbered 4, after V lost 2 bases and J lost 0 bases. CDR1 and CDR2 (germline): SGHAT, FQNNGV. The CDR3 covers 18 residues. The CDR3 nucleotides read TGTGCCAGCAGCTTATTCGGGACAGGGGCCTCTGGGGCCAACGTCCTGACTTTC. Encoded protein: CASSLFGTGASGANVLTF.

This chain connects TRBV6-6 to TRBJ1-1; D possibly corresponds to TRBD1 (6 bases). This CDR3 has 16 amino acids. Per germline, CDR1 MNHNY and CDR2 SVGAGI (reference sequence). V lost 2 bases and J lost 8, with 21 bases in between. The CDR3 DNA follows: TGTGCCAGCAGTTACCACCGGGGGCGGGTTTCGCAGGAAGCTTTCTTT. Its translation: CASSYHRGRVSQEAFF.

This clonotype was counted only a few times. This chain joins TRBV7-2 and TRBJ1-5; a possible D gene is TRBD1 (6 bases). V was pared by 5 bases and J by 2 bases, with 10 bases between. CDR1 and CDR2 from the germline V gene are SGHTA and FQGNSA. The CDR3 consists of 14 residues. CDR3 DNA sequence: TGTGCCAGCAGCGCACGACAGGGCAATCAGCCCCAGCATTTT. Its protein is CASSARQGNQPQHF.

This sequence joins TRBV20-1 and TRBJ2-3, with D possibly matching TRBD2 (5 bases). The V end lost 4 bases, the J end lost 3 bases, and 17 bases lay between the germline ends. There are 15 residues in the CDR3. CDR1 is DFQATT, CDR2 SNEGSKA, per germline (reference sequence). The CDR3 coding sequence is TGCAGTGCTAAGTCGGCTAGCTTGGGGACAGATACGCAGTATTTT. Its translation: CSAKSASLGTDTQYF.

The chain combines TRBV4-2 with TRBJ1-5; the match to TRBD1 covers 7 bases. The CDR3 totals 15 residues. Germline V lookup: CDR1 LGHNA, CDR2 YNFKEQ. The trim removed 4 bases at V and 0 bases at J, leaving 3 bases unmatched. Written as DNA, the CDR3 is TGTGCCAGCAGCCGAGGACAGGATAGCAATCAGCCCCAGCATTTT. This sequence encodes CASSRGQDSNQPQHF.

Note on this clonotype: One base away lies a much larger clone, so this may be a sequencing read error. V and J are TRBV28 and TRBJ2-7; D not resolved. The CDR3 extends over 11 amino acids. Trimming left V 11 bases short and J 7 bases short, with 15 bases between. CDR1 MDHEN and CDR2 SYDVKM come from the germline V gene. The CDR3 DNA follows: TGTGCCTCCATACAGTACAATGAGCAGTACTTC. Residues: CASIQYNEQYF.

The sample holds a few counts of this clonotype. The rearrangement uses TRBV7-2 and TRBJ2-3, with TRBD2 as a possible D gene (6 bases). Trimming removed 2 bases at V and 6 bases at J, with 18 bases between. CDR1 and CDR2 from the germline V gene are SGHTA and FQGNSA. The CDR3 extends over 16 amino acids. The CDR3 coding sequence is TGTGCCAGCAGCTTACCTTGGGCGGGGACCAGGGATACGCAGTATTTT. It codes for CASSLPWAGTRDTQYF.

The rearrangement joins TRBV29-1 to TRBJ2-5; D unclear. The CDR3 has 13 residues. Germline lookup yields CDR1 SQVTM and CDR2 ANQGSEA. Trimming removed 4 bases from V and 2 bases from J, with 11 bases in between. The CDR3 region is CSVALDGQETQYF. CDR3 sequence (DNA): TGCAGCGTTGCTTTGGACGGTCAAGAGACCCAGTACTTC.

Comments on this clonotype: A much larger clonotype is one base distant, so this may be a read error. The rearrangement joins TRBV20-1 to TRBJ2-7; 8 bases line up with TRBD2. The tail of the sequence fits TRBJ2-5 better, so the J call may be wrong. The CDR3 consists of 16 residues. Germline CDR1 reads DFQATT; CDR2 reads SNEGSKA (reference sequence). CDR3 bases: TGCAGTGCTAGAGCCCGGCTAGCGGGCCTCCAAGGGACCCAGTACTTC. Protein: CSARARLAGLQGTQYF.

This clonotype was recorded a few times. The CDR3 region is CASTDRGSYEQYF. CDR3 bases: TGTGCCAGCACCGACAGGGGCTCCTACGAGCAGTACTTC. This chain uses TRBV12-3 or TRBV12-4 with TRBJ2-7; 8 bases line up with TRBD1. CDR3 length: 13 residues. V was pared by 7 bases and J by 0 bases, with 2 bases of the junction left unmatched.

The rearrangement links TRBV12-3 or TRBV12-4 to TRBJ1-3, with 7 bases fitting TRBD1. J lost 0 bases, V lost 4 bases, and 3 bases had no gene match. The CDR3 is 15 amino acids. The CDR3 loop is CASSSTGVSGNTIYF. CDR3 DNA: TGTGCCAGCAGTTCAACAGGGGTCTCTGGAAACACCATATATTTT.

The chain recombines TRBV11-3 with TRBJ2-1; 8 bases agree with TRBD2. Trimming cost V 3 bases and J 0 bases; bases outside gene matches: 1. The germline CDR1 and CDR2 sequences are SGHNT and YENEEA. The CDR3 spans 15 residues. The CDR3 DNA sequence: TGTGCCAGCAGCTTCGGGGGGGCCTCCTACAATGAGCAGTTCTTC. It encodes CASSFGGASYNEQFF.

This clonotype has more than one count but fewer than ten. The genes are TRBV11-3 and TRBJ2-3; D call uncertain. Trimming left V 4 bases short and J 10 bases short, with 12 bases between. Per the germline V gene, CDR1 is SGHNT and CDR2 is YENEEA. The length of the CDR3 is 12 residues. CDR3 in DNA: TGTGCCAGCAGCTCTACAGCTGGAGCGCAGTATTTT. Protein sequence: CASSSTAGAQYF.

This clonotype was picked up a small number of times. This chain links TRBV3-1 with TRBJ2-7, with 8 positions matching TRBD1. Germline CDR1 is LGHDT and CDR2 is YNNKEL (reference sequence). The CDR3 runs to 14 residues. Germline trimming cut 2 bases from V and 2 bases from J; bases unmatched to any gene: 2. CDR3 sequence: CASSQYRGAYEQYF. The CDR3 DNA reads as TGTGCCAGCAGCCAATACAGGGGGGCCTACGAGCAGTACTTC.

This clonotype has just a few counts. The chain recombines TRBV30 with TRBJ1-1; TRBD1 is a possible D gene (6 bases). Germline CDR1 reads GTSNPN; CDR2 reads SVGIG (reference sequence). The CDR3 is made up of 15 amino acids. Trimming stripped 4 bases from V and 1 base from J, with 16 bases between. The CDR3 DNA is TGTGCCTGGACTCAAGTAAGGGGGGGGAACACTGAAGCTTTCTTT. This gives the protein CAWTQVRGGNTEAFF.

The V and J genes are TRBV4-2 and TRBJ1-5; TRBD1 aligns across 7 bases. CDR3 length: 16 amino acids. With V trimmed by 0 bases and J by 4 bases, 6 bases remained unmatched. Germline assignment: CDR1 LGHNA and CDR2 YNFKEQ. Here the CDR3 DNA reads TGTGCCAGCAGCCAAGACTGGGACAGTTTAAATCAGCCCCAGCATTTT. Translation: CASSQDWDSLNQPQHF.

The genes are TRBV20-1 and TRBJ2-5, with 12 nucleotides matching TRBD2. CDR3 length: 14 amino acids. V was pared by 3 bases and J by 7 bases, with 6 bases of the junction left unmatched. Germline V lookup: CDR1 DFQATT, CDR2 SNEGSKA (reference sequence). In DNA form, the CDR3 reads TGCAGTGCTAGGACTAGCGGGAGATTAACGACCCAGTACTTC. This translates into CSARTSGRLTTQYF.

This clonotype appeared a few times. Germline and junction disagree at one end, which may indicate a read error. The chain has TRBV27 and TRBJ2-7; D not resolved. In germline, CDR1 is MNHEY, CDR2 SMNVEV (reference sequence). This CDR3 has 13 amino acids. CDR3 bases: TGTGCGAGCAAGCGCGGCCAGTCCCACGAGCAGTACTTC. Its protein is CASKRGQSHEQYF.

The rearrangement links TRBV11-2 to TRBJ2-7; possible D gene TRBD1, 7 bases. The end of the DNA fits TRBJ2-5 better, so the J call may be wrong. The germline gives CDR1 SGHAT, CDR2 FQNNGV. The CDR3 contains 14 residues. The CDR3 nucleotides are TGTGCCAGCAGCTTTATCAGGGGGGAAGAGACCCAGTACTTC. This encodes CASSFIRGEETQYF.

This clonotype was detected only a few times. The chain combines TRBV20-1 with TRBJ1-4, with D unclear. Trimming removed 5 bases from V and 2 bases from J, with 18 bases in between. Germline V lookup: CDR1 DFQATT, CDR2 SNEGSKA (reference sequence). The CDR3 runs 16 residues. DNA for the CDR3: TGCAGTGCTGCCCCCCTCCGGGATGATACTAATGAAAAACTGTTTTTT. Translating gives CSAAPLRDDTNEKLFF.